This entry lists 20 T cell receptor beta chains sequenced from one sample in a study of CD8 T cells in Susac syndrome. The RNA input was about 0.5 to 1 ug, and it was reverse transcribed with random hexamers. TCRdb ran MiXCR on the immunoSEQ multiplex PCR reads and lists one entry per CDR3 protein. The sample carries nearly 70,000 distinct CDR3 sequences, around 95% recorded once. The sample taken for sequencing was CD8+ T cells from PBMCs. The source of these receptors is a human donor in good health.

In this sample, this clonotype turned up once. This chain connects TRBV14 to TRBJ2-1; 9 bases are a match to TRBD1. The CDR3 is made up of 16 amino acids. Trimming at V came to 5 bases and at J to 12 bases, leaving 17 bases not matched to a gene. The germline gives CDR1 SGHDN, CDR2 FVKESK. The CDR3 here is CASSLYPGQGVLGQFF. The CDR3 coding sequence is TGTGCCAGCAGCTTATATCCGGGACAGGGCGTTTTAGGGCAGTTCTTC.

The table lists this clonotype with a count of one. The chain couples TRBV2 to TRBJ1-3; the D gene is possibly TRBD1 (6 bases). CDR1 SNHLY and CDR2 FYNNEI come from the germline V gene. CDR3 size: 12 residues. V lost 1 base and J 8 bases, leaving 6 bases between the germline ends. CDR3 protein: CASSEEGDTIYF. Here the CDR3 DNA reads TGTGCCAGCAGTGAAGAGGGGGACACCATATATTTT.

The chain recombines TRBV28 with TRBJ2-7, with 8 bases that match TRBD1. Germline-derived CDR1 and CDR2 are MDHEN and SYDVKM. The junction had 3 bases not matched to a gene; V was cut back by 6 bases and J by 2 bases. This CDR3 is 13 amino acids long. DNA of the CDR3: TGTGCCAGCAGGGAGACAGGGGCCTACGAGCAGTACTTC. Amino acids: CASRETGAYEQYF.

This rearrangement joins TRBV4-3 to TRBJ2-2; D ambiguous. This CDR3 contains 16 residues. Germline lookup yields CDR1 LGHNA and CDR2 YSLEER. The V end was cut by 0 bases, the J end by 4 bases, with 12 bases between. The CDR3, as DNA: TGCGCCAGCAGCCAAGATCGTGCAGAGGTCACCGGGGAGCTGTTTTTT. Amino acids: CASSQDRAEVTGELFF.

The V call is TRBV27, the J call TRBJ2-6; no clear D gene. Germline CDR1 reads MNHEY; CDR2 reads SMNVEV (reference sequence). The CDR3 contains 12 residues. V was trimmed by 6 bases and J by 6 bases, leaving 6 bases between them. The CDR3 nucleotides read TGTGCCAGCAGCCACCAGGCCAACGTCCTGACTTTC. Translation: CASSHQANVLTF.

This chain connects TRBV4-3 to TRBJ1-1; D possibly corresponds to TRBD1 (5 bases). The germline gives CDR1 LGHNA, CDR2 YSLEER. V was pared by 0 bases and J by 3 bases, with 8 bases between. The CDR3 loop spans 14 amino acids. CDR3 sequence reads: CASSQDWGDTEAFF. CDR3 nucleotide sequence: TGCGCCAGCAGCCAAGATTGGGGGGACACTGAAGCTTTCTTT.

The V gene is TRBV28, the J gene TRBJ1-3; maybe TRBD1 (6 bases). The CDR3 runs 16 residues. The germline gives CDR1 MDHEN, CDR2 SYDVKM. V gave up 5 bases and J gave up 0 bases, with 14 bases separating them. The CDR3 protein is CASSPLGGLSGNTIYF. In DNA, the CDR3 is TGTGCCAGCAGTCCACTGGGGGGCCTCTCTGGAAACACCATATATTTT. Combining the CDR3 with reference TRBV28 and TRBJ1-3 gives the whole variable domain DVKVTQSSRYLVKRTGEKVFLECVQDMDHENMFWYRQDPGLGLRLIYFSYDVKMKEKGDIPEGYSVSREKKERFSLILESASTNQTSMYLCASSPLGGLSGNTIYFGEGSWLTVV.

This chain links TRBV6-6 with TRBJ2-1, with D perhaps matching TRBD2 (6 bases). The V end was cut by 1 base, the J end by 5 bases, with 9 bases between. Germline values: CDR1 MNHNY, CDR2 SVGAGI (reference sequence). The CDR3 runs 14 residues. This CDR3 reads CASSYLGLNNEQFF. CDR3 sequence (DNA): TGTGCCAGCAGTTACTTGGGACTTAACAATGAGCAGTTCTTC.

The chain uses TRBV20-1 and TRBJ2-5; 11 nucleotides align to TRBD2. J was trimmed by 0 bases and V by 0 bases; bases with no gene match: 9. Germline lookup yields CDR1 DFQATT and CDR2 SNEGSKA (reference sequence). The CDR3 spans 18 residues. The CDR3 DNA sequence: TGCAGTGCTAGAGATGAGGCTAGCGGGGGGTGGTACCAAGAGACCCAGTACTTC. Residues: CSARDEASGGWYQETQYF.

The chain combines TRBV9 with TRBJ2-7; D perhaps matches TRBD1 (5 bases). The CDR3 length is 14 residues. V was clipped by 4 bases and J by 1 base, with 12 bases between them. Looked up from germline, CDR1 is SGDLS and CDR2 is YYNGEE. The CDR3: CASSHGDSSYEQYF. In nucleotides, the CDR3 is TGTGCCAGCAGCCACGGTGACAGTTCCTACGAGCAGTACTTC.

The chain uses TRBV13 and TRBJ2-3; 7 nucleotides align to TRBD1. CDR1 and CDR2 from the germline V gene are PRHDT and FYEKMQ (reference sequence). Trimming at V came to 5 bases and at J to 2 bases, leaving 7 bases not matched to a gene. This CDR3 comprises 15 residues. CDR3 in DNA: TGTGCCAGCAGCCCGAAGACAGGGATCACAGATACGCAGTATTTT. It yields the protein CASSPKTGITDTQYF.

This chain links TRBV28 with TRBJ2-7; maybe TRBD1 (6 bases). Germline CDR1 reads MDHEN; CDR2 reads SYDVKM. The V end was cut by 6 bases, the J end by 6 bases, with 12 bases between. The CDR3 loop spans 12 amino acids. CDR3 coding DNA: TGTGCCAGCAGATCAGGGGTAGCCGAGCAGTACTTC. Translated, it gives CASRSGVAEQYF. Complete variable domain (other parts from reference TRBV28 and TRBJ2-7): DVKVTQSSRYLVKRTGEKVFLECVQDMDHENMFWYRQDPGLGLRLIYFSYDVKMKEKGDIPEGYSVSREKKERFSLILESASTNQTSMYLCASRSGVAEQYFGPGTRLTVT.

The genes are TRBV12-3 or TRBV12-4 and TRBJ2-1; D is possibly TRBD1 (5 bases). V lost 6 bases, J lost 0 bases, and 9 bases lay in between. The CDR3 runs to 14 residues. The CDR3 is CASSNRGSYNEQFF. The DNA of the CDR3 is TGTGCCAGCAGCAATAGGGGCTCCTACAATGAGCAGTTCTTC.

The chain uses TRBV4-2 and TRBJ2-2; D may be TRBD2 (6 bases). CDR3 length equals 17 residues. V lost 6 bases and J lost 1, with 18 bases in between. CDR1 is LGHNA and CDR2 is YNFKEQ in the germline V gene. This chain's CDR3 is CASSQPRLGMNTGELFF. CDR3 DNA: TGTGCCAGCAGTCAACCTCGACTAGGGATGAACACCGGGGAGCTGTTTTTT.

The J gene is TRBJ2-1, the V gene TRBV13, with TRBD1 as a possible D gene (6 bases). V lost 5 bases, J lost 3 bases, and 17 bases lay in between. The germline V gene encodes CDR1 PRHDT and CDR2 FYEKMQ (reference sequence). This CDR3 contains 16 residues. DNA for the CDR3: TGTGCCAGCAGCGAGGGGGAACTTCAAAACTACAATGAGCAGTTCTTC. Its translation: CASSEGELQNYNEQFF.

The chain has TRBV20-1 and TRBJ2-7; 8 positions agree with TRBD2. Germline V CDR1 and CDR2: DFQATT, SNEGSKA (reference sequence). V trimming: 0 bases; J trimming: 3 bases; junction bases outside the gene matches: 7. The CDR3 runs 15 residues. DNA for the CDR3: TGCAGTGCTAGAGATCTCCGGGGGGGGATCTACGAGCAGTACTTC. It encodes CSARDLRGGIYEQYF.

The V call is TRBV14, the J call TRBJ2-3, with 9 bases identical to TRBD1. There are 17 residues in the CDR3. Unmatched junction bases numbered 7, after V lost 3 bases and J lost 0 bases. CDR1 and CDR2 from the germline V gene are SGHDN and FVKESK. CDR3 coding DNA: TGTGCCAGCAGCCAGTTCGGACAGGGGTACAGCACAGATACGCAGTATTTT. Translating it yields CASSQFGQGYSTDTQYF.

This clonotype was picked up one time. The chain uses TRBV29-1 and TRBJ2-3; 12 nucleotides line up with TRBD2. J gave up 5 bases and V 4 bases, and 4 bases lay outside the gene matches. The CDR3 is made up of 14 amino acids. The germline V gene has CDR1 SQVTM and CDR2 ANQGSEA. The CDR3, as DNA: TGCAGCGTTGTAGGACTAGCGGGAAAAGATACGCAGTATTTT. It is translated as CSVVGLAGKDTQYF.

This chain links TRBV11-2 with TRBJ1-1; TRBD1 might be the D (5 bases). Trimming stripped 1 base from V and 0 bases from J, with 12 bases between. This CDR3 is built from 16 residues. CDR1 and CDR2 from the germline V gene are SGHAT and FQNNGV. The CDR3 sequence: CASSLGIAGLNTEAFF. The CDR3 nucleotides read TGTGCCAGCAGCTTAGGAATAGCAGGGCTGAACACTGAAGCTTTCTTT.

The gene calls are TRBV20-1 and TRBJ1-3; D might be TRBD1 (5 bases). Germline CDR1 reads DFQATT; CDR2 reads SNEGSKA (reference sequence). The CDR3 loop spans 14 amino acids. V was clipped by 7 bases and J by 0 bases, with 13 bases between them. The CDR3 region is CSVRTGRSGNTIYF. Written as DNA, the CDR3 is TGCAGTGTCCGAACGGGACGCTCTGGAAACACCATATATTTT.